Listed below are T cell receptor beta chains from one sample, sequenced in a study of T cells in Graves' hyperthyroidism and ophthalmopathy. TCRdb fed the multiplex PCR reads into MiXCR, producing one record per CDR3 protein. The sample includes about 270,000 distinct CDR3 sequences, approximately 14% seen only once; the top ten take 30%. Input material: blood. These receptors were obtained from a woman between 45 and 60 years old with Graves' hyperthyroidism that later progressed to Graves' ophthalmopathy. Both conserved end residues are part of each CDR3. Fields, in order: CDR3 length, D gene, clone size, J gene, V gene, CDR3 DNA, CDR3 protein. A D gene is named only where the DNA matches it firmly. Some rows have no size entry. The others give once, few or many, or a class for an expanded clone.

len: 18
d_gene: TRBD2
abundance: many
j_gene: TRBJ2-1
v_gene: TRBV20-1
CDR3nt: TGCAGTGCTAGAGGGGGTTTAGCGTTGGCTAGCGGGAGGAATGAGCAGTTCTTC
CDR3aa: CSARGGLALASGRNEQFF

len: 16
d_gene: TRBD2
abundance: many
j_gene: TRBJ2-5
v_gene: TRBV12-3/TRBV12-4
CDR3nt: TGTGCCAGCAGTCCAACTAGCGGGAGGGCCGAAGAGACCCAGTACTTC
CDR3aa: CASSPTSGRAEETQYF

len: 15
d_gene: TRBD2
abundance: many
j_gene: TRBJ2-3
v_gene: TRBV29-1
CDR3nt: TGCAGCGTTGGGCCGGGACTAGCGGTCACAGATACGCAGTATTTT
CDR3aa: CSVGPGLAVTDTQYF

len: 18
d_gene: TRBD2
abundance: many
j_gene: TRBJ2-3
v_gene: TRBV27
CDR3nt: TGTGCCAGCAGTTTGACTAGCGGGAGCTCCGAATGGGGAGATACGCAGTATTTT
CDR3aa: CASSLTSGSSEWGDTQYF

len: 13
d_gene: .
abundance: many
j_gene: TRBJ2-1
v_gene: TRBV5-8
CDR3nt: TGTGCCGGAGGGAGCGGAACCTACAATGAGCAGTTCTTC
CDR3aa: CAGGSGTYNEQFF

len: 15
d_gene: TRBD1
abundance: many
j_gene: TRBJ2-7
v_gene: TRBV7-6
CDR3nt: TGTGCCAGCAGCTTAGTGGGGACAGGGAACTACGAGCAGTACTTC
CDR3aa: CASSLVGTGNYEQYF

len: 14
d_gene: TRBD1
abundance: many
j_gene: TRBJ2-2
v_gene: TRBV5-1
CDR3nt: TGCGCCAGCAGCCTATCAGGGGGCACCGGGGAGCTGTTTTTT
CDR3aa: CASSLSGGTGELFF

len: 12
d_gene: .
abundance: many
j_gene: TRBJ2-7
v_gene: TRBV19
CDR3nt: TGTGCCAGTAAAGGGTTCGGTAGCGAGCAGTACTTC
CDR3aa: CASKGFGSEQYF

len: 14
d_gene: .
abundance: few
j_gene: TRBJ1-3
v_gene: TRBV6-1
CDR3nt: TGTGCCAGCGGAGCCGGGACTATAACAAACACCATATATTTT
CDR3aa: CASGAGTITNTIYF

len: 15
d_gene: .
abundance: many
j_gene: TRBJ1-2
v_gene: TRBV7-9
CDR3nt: TGTGCCAGCAGCTTAGCGGCCGGGACGGCTCCTGGCTACACCTTC
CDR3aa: CASSLAAGTAPGYTF

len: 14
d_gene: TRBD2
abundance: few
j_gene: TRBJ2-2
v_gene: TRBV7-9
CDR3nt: TGTGCCAGCAGCCGGACTAGCCCCACCGGGGAGCTGTTTTTT
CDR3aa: CASSRTSPTGELFF

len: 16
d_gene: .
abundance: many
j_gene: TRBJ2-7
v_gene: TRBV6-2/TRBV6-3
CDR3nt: TGTGCCACCTCGAAGGCGGGGACAGCTCGCTCCTACGAGCAGTACTTC
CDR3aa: CATSKAGTARSYEQYF

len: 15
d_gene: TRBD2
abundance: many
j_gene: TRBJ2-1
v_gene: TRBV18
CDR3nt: TGTGCCAGCTCACCCGCGGGACTAGCGGGAAATGAGCAGTTCTTC
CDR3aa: CASSPAGLAGNEQFF

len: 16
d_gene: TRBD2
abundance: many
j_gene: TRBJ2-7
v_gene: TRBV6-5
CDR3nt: TGTGCCAGCAGTTACTCGCGGGGAGCGGGAGTCCACGAGCAGTACTTC
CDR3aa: CASSYSRGAGVHEQYF

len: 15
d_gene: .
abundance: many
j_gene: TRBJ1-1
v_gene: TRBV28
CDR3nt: TGTGCCAGCATCCAGGGTCAGGGACGGAACACTGAAGCTTTCTTT
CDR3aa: CASIQGQGRNTEAFF

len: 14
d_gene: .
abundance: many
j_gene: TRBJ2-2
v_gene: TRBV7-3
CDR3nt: TGTGCCAGCAGCTCGTCCGCGGACACCGGGGAGCTGTTTTTT
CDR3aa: CASSSSADTGELFF

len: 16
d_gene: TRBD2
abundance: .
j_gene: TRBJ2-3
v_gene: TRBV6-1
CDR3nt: TGTGCCAGCAGTGTCTGGACTAGCGGGAGGGAAGATACGCAGTATTTT
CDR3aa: CASSVWTSGREDTQYF

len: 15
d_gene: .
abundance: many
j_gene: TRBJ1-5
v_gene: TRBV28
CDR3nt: TGTGCCAGCACGGAGGACTTCTATAGCAATCAGCCCCAGCATTTT
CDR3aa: CASTEDFYSNQPQHF

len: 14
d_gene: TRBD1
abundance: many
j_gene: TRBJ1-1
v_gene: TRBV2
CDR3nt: TGTGCCAGTGGGGGGGACAGGGGGCACACTGAAGCTTTCTTT
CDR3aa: CASGGDRGHTEAFF

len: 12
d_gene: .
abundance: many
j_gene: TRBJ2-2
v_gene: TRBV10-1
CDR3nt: TGCGCCAGCAGGCAAGACACCGGGGAGCTGTTTTTT
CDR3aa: CASRQDTGELFF

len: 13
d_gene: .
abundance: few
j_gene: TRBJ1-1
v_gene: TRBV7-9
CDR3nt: TGTGCCAGCAGCTTAGGGACTTCAACTGAAGCTTTCTTT
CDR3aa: CASSLGTSTEAFF

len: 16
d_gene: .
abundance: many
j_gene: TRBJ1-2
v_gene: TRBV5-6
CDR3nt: TGTGCCAGCAGCTTGTGGAGGGGGGAAGCTAACTATGGCTACACCTTC
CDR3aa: CASSLWRGEANYGYTF

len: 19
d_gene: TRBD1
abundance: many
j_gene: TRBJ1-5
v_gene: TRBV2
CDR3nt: TGTGCCAGCAGTGTGGAAAGGGGACAGGTATCTTCTAGCAATCAGCCCCAGCATTTT
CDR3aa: CASSVERGQVSSSNQPQHF

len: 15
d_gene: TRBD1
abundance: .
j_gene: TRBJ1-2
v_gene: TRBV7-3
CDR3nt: TGTGCCAGCAGCGAGACAGGGGGTCCCTTCTATGGCTACACCTTC
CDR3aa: CASSETGGPFYGYTF

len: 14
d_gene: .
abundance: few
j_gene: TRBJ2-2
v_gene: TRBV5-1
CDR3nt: TGCGCCAGCAGCTTCGGGGCTAGCTTCGGGGAGCTGTTTTTT
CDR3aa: CASSFGASFGELFF